The clone carrying this TCR beta chain was seen ten or more times. Its antigen is unknown. The sample comes from a study of early T cells in non-severe SARS-CoV-2 infection. Whole-study findings and limits: VDJdb-based annotation leaned toward anti-spike CD8 responses and missed private and CD4 specificities.

Per the germline V gene, CDR1 is ENHRY and CDR2 is SYGVKD. The CDR3 has 17 amino acids. V gave up 4 bases and J gave up 9 bases; unmatched junction bases: 13. TCRdb ran MiXCR on the 5' RACE reads and lists one entry per CDR3 protein. The repertoire holds over 50,000 distinct CDR3 sequences, over 9.5% seen once, with approximately 2.8% in the top ten. Sequencing used whole blood. This receptor was identified in an adult who was a healthcare worker with PCR-confirmed SARS-CoV-2 infection or an uninfected control (not recorded which). The chain is built from TRBV10-3 and TRBJ2-1; TRBD2 agrees at 12 bases. In DNA, the CDR3 is TGTGCCATCAGTGCGGCCTACAGAGTACTAGCGGGGGGTGAGCAGTTCTTC. Amino acids: CAISAAYRVLAGGEQFF.